This TCR beta chain was obtained from a study of T cells after yellow fever vaccination. Regarding the study as a whole: At under 98% for CD4 and 75% to 90% for CD8, most primary-vaccination clones showed up again after the booster.

Each CDR3 protein is one row after TCRdb ran MiXCR on the 5' RACE reads. The sample includes 170,000 or so distinct CDR3 sequences, approximately 9.7% of them seen just once. Termini included, the CDR3 measures 21 amino acids. CDR1 is SEHNR, CDR2 FQNEAQ, per germline (reference sequence). This clonotype occurred a few times. Its antigen is unknown. The limits of the CDR3 on the DNA are not certain, so only TCRdb's listed CDR3 is given. Sequencing was performed on CD8+ T cells sorted from PBMCs, taken 45 days after the yellow fever booster vaccination. The receptor comes from a man younger than 35 who received the YFV17D yellow fever vaccine. This chain joins TRBV7-9 and TRBJ2-2; the D call of TRBD1 is as the table states it, not checked on the DNA. CDR3: CASSPQTGPPPTFNTGELFFF.